This T cell receptor beta chain was retrieved from a study of T cell responses to AZD1222 COVID-19 vaccine. Background on the study: Both about-4-week and about-12-week second-dose recipients were combined. Study-wide findings and caveats: Rises in breadth and depth of Spike-specific TCRs came after two AZD1222 doses. Just 5 to 7 AZD1222 recipients tested seropositive at baseline.

As to this clone: Its antigen is unidentified.

Trimming stripped 3 bases from V and 0 bases from J, with 9 bases between. The CDR3 has 15 residues. Germline V lookup: CDR1 MDHEN, CDR2 SYDVKM. Assay: immunoSEQ multiplex PCR; the TCRdb copy retains only in-frame clones and omits some. The data hold 70,000 to 85,000 clones, with 80% to 90% observed a single time. Source: peripheral blood, taken on day 0 of AZD1222 vaccination. This chain connects TRBV28 to TRBJ2-1; D possibly corresponds to TRBD1 (5 bases). This receptor was obtained from an adult in good health. The CDR3 DNA sequence: TGTGCCAGCAGTTTCCGACAGAGCTCCTACAATGAGCAGTTCTTC. It codes for CASSFRQSSYNEQFF.